A selection of T cell receptor beta chains follows, all from one sample in a study of CD8+ T cells in alopecia areata. Clones were read by immunoSEQ multiplex PCR, and TCRdb kept only the in-frame ones, dropping some. Here the sample spans some 130,000 clones, roughly 61% being singletons. The sample was CD4+ T cells sorted from blood, taken at week 0. These receptors all come from a human donor with alopecia areata. Both conserved end residues are part of each CDR3. Fields, in order: D gene, clone size, V gene, J gene, CDR3 DNA, CDR3 protein. D genes are given only for firm matches. Expanded clones get a size class; other rows say once, few or many, or leave the size out.

D: -; size: -; V: TRBV4-1; J: TRBJ2-2; DNA: TGCGCCAGCAGCCAAGAGGCGAGCGATGCTACCGGGGAGCTGTTTTTT; CDR3: CASSQEASDATGELFF
D: -; size: -; V: TRBV6-5; J: TRBJ1-2; DNA: TGTGCCAGCCTAAAGAGGGACCGCTACACCTTC; CDR3: CASLKRDRYTF
D: -; size: few; V: TRBV10-3; J: TRBJ2-5; DNA: TGTGCCATCACCCAGACAGCCGGGGAGACCCAGTACTTC; CDR3: CAITQTAGETQYF
D: -; size: -; V: TRBV7-9; J: TRBJ1-1; DNA: TGTGCCAGCAGCCCGACGGAACCTGAAGCTTTCTTT; CDR3: CASSPTEPEAFF
D: TRBD1; size: -; V: TRBV5-1; J: TRBJ1-2; DNA: TGCGCCAGCAGCACGGGACAGGGAGGATACACCTTC; CDR3: CASSTGQGGYTF
D: -; size: -; V: TRBV27; J: TRBJ1-5; DNA: TGTGCCAGCAGTTTTTGGAGGGTGTATGAATATAGCAATCAGCCCCAGCATTTT; CDR3: CASSFWRVYEYSNQPQHF
D: TRBD1; size: -; V: TRBV29-1; J: TRBJ2-3; DNA: TGCAGCCCGTGGGACAGAAGCACAGATACGCAGTATTTT; CDR3: CSPWDRSTDTQYF
D: -; size: -; V: TRBV7-3; J: TRBJ1-1; DNA: TGTGCCAGCAGCTTAGCCCCTAGGCAGGGTACTGAAGCTTTCTTT; CDR3: CASSLAPRQGTEAFF
D: TRBD2; size: -; V: TRBV7-2; J: TRBJ2-2; DNA: TGTGCCAGCAGCGGAGCGGGAGGGGACACCGGGGAGCTGTTTTTT; CDR3: CASSGAGGDTGELFF
D: -; size: -; V: TRBV4-1; J: TRBJ2-3; DNA: TGCGCCAGCAGCCAACCCGGGACTGCAGATACGCAGTATTTT; CDR3: CASSQPGTADTQYF
D: TRBD2; size: once; V: TRBV5-1; J: TRBJ2-1; DNA: TGCGCCAGCAGCTTCCCTAGCGGAGGTTACAATGAGCAGTTCTTC; CDR3: CASSFPSGGYNEQFF
D: -; size: -; V: TRBV28; J: TRBJ2-3; DNA: TGTGCCAGCTCTCCAGACCCCCGCACAGATACGCAGTATTTT; CDR3: CASSPDPRTDTQYF
D: -; size: -; V: TRBV29-1; J: TRBJ1-6; DNA: TGCAGCGCCTCGGTCGAGCGTAATTCACCCCTCCACTTT; CDR3: CSASVERNSPLHF
D: TRBD1; size: -; V: TRBV5-4; J: TRBJ1-2; DNA: TGTGCCAGCAGCCACGGACAGGGTGGTAACTATGGCTACACCTTC; CDR3: CASSHGQGGNYGYTF
D: TRBD1; size: -; V: TRBV14; J: TRBJ1-3; DNA: TGTGCCAGCAGACCTACCGGGACAGGAGGAAACACCATATATTTT; CDR3: CASRPTGTGGNTIYF
D: -; size: -; V: TRBV7-3; J: TRBJ2-1; DNA: TGTGCCAGCAGCTTATCAGTATGGAGCGGTAGTGAGCAGTTCTTC; CDR3: CASSLSVWSGSEQFF
D: TRBD1; size: -; V: TRBV5-1; J: TRBJ1-3; DNA: TGCGCCAGCAGCCCGGGACAGGGCGGAAACACCATATATTTT; CDR3: CASSPGQGGNTIYF
D: -; size: few; V: TRBV19; J: TRBJ2-5; DNA: TGTGCCAGTAGTATAACGAGGAGAGGAGAGACCCAGTACTTC; CDR3: CASSITRRGETQYF